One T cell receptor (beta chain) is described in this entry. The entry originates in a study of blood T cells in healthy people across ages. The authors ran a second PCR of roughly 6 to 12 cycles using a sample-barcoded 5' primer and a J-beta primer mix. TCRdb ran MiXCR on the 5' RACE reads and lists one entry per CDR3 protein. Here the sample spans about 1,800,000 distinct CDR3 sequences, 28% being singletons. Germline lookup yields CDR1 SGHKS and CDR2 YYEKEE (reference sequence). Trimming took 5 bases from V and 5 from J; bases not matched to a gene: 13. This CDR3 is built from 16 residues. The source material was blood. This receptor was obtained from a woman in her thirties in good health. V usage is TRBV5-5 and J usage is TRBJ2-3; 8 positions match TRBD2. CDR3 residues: CASRVIGSGVGDTQYF. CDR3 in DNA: TGTGCCAGCAGGGTGATCGGTAGCGGGGTGGGAGATACGCAGTATTTT.